The rows below give T cell receptor beta chains drawn from one sample of a study of OX40 agonist ivuxolimab in advanced cancers. Assay used: immunoSEQ multiplex PCR; TCRdb lists only in-frame clones, some missing. Of 50,000 to 70,000 clones in the sample, approximately 79% were seen once. This specimen consisted of CD4+ or CD8+ T cells sorted from blood, obtained in a trial of the OX40 agonist ivuxolimab. The source is an adult with an advanced solid tumor such as melanoma, head and neck, liver or kidney cancer. Both conserved end residues are part of each CDR3. D genes are given only for firm matches. Where a row states a size, it is once, few, many or the class of an expanded clone; other rows omit it.

TRBJ2-1 TRBV25-1 - - TGTGCCAGCAGTGACAACCACCCGGCCCTTGGAAATGAGCAGTTCTTC CASSDNHPALGNEQFF
TRBJ2-7 TRBV5-1 - - TGCGCCAGCAGCTTGAGTCAATACGAGCAGTACTTC CASSLSQYEQYF
TRBJ1-1 TRBV6-6 - - TGTGCCAGCAGTTATTTGGAGAAGATGAACACTGAAGCTTTCTTT CASSYLEKMNTEAFF
TRBJ1-1 TRBV5-1 once TRBD1 TGCGCCAGCAGCTTTACGACAGGGGTGAACACTGAAGCTTTCTTT CASSFTTGVNTEAFF
TRBJ1-4 TRBV6-1 - TRBD1 TGTGCCAGCAGTGACACGGGACAGGGTTATGAAAAACTGTTTTTT CASSDTGQGYEKLFF
TRBJ2-7 TRBV7-2 few TRBD1 TGTGCCAGCAGCTTAGTAGTAGGACAGGGGGTGCAGTACTTC CASSLVVGQGVQYF
TRBJ2-1 TRBV11-3 once - TGTGCCAGCAGCCTAGGTCTAGGCTGGGGGAATGAGCAGTTCTTC CASSLGLGWGNEQFF
TRBJ2-3 TRBV5-1 - - TGCGCCAGCAGCGGCTCTGCGGGACCCCCAGATACGCAGTATTTT CASSGSAGPPDTQYF
TRBJ2-5 TRBV5-6 - - TGTGCCAGCAGCTTGGTTGCGGGACAGATGGAGACCCAGTACTTC CASSLVAGQMETQYF
TRBJ2-1 TRBV15 few TRBD1 TGTGCCACCAGCAGAAGGACAGGGACAAACCCCTGGGAGCAGTTCTTC CATSRRTGTNPWEQFF
TRBJ2-1 TRBV10-3 once - TGTGCCATCAGGGAGCAGGGTAATCTCTACAATGAGCAGTTCTTC CAIREQGNLYNEQFF
TRBJ1-1 TRBV20-1 few - TGCAGGATCGTTGGGGGTGATGAAGCTTTCTTT CRIVGGDEAFF
TRBJ1-2 TRBV11-2 - - TGTGCCAGCAGCTTAGGGGCTCTACCCCGGCGCTATGGCTACACCTTC CASSLGALPRRYGYTF
TRBJ2-3 TRBV7-8 few - TGTGCCAGCAGCTATCGAGGGGGGCGGGCAGATACGCAGTATTTT CASSYRGGRADTQYF
TRBJ1-5 TRBV15 - - TGTGCCACCAGCAGAGAATTGAATCAGCCCCAGCATTTT CATSRELNQPQHF
TRBJ1-4 TRBV5-4 once - TGTGCCAGCAGCAACCGGGACGGTAATGAAAAACTGTTTTTT CASSNRDGNEKLFF
TRBJ2-4 TRBV19 - - TGTGCCAGTAGTATGGCCCCCGACGGATGGGACATTCAGTACTTC CASSMAPDGWDIQYF
TRBJ2-1 TRBV27 - TRBD2 TGTGCCAGCAGTGCCCGGACTAGCGGGAGTAGGGATGAGCAGTTCTTC CASSARTSGSRDEQFF
TRBJ1-6 TRBV6-5 - - TGTGCCAGCCGCCTCTATAATTCACCCCTCCACTTT CASRLYNSPLHF
TRBJ2-7 TRBV27 few TRBD1 TGTGCCAGCTCTGGCAAACAGGGGGCCACCTACGAGCAGTACTTC CASSGKQGATYEQYF
TRBJ1-4 TRBV27 - - TGTGCCAGCAGTTTTATGAGGCCAGCCGGTAATGAAAAACTGTTTTTT CASSFMRPAGNEKLFF
TRBJ2-3 TRBV5-5 few - TGTGCCAGCAGCCAGTTACAGGGTTATAGAGATACGCAGTATTTT CASSQLQGYRDTQYF
TRBJ1-1 TRBV6-5 - - TGTGCCAGCAGTTACTCGATCGTGGGGGCGACTGAAGCTTTCTTT CASSYSIVGATEAFF
TRBJ2-5 TRBV18 - - TGTGCCAGCTCACCACAGGTACGGCACGGAGGAGAGACCCAGTACTTC CASSPQVRHGGETQYF
TRBJ2-1 TRBV21-1 - - TGTGCCAGCAGCAATGGGACTGCCGGGGTTTACAATGAGCAGTTCTTC CASSNGTAGVYNEQFF